A single sample gave rise to the 20 T cell receptor beta chains below, sequenced in a study of control samples from healthy donors and cancer patients. TCRdb keeps only in-frame clones here, not all; method: immunoSEQ multiplex PCR. Of fewer than 200,000 clones listed, roughly 93% are singletons. The sequencing sample was made of blood. The receptors here all came from a man between 18 and 35 years old in good health.

The rearrangement uses TRBV7-2 and TRBJ1-2, with TRBD1 matching over 10 bases. Per the germline V gene, CDR1 is SGHTA and CDR2 is FQGNSA. This CDR3 is built from 13 residues. After removal of 9 bases from V and 4 bases from J, the junction contained 5 bases not matched to a gene. As DNA, the CDR3 is TGTGCCAGTTCGGGACAGGGGCTCTATGGCTACACCTTC. Protein: CASSGQGLYGYTF.

J is TRBJ2-5 and V is TRBV5-4; either TRBD1 or TRBD2 may fit D (5 bases each). The CDR3 extends over 15 amino acids. V gave up 1 base and J gave up 1 base, with 11 bases separating them. From germline, CDR1 is SGHNT and CDR2 YYREEE (reference sequence). The DNA for the CDR3 is TGTGCCAGCAGCTTGAGGACGGGGACCCAAGAGACCCAGTACTTC. It codes for CASSLRTGTQETQYF.

The genes are TRBV5-4 and TRBJ1-2, with unresolved D. The germline V and J ends were trimmed by 0 bases and 5 bases, with 11 bases remaining between them. The CDR3 loop spans 14 amino acids. CDR1 and CDR2 (germline): SGHNT, YYREEE (reference sequence). Here the CDR3 reads CASSLGEFGYGYTF. CDR3 DNA sequence: TGTGCCAGCAGCTTGGGAGAATTCGGGTATGGCTACACCTTC. Drawing the rest from reference TRBV5-4 and TRBJ1-2, the complete variable domain is ETGVTQSPTHLIKTRGQQVTLRCSSQSGHNTVSWYQQALGQGPQFIFQYYREEENGRGNFPPRFSGLQFPNYSSELNVNALELDDSALYLCASSLGEFGYGYTFGSGTRLTVV.

V gene TRBV4-2 combines with J gene TRBJ1-6, with unresolved D. The length of the CDR3 is 16 residues. Germline V lookup: CDR1 LGHNA, CDR2 YNFKEQ. V was pared by 1 base and J by 5 bases, with 12 bases between. The CDR3 DNA follows: TGTGCCAGCAGCCAAGGAAGTCAGAAGAATAATTCACCCCTCCACTTT. Protein sequence: CASSQGSQKNNSPLHF.

The CDR3: CASKTSGDTGELFF. The CDR3 region has the DNA TGTGCCAGCAAGACTAGCGGGGACACCGGGGAGCTGTTTTTT. V usage is TRBV27 and J usage is TRBJ2-2, with 11 bases lining up with TRBD2. The CDR3 has 14 residues. Germline CDR1 is MNHEY and CDR2 is SMNVEV (reference sequence). Unmatched junction bases numbered 1, after V lost 7 bases and J lost 3 bases.

This clone was observed a single time. The rearrangement links TRBV6-6 to TRBJ1-2, with a possible D match to TRBD1 (5 bases). In germline, CDR1 is MNHNY, CDR2 SVGAGI (reference sequence). Trimming took 0 bases from V and 14 from J, leaving 13 bases between them. This CDR3 spans 12 amino acids. The CDR3 region has the DNA TGTGCCAGCAGTTACTCGAACGGCGGGGGGACCTTC. It specifies CASSYSNGGGTF.

The CDR3, as DNA: TGTGCCAGCAGTAAACTAGCGGGGAGTTACAATGAGCAGTTCTTC. It yields the protein CASSKLAGSYNEQFF. This chain joins TRBV6-5 and TRBJ2-1; TRBD2 matches 10 bases. Germline V gene lookup returns CDR1 MNHEY and CDR2 SVGAGI. V lost 5 bases and J lost 4; bases outside the gene matches: 5. The CDR3 extends over 15 amino acids.

V usage is TRBV3-1 (or the pseudogene TRBV3-2) and J usage is TRBJ1-6, with a possible D match to TRBD1 (5 bases). The length of the CDR3 is 13 residues. V lost 3 bases and J 13 bases, leaving 13 bases between the germline ends. Germline values: CDR1 LGHDT, CDR2 YNNKEL (reference sequence). The CDR3 loop reads CASSQGLSRPLHF. The CDR3 bases are TGTGCCAGCAGCCAGGGACTCTCTAGGCCCCTCCACTTT.

V usage is TRBV7-6 and J usage is TRBJ1-1; 7 bases fit TRBD1. CDR1 is SGHVS, CDR2 FNYEAQ, per germline. V lost 5 bases to trimming and J lost 1 base; unmatched junction nucleotides: 19. This CDR3 has 19 residues. Here the CDR3 DNA reads TGTGCCAGCAGCCACAAGACAGGGAAGGCATGGGGAGAGAACACTGAAGCTTTCTTT. Translating it yields CASSHKTGKAWGENTEAFF.

This clone appeared a single time. The V gene is TRBV6-5, the J gene TRBJ1-1; D unresolved. Germline V lookup: CDR1 MNHEY, CDR2 SVGAGI. The V end lost 5 bases, the J end lost 1 base, and 8 bases lay between the germline ends. CDR3 length equals 13 residues. CDR3 sequence: CASSPPSNTEAFF. The CDR3 coding sequence is TGTGCCAGCAGTCCCCCTTCGAACACTGAAGCTTTCTTT.

The chain joins TRBV9 to TRBJ2-2; the D gene is possibly TRBD1 (6 bases). This CDR3 is built from 17 residues. Trimming stripped 3 bases from V and 0 bases from J, with 15 bases between. The germline V gene encodes CDR1 SGDLS and CDR2 YYNGEE. CDR3 residues: CASSETGFPANTGELFF. The CDR3 DNA follows: TGTGCCAGCAGCGAAACAGGGTTTCCGGCGAACACCGGGGAGCTGTTTTTT.

V is TRBV9 and J is TRBJ2-3, with 13 bases fitting TRBD2. The germline V gene has CDR1 SGDLS and CDR2 YYNGEE. CDR3 size: 16 residues. The junction had 5 bases not matched to a gene; V was cut back by 4 bases and J by 3 bases. Here the CDR3 reads CASSYPGLAGTDTQYF. CDR3 sequence (DNA): TGTGCCAGCAGCTATCCGGGACTAGCGGGGACAGATACGCAGTATTTT.

This chain joins TRBV6-1 and TRBJ1-5, with D possibly matching TRBD1 (5 bases). The germline V gene encodes CDR1 MNHNS and CDR2 SASEGT. The CDR3 consists of 20 residues. V dropped 2 bases and J dropped 0 bases, with 23 bases sitting between them. CDR3 DNA: TGTGCCAGCAGTGAATACCCGGGACGGAGTCCGGAGGATAGCAATCAGCCCCAGCATTTT. It codes for CASSEYPGRSPEDSNQPQHF.

This clone was counted once. The genes are TRBV6-4 and TRBJ1-2; no firm D call. V lost 4 bases and J lost 0, with 6 bases in between. Germline CDR1 is MRHNA and CDR2 is SNTAGT. This CDR3 has 13 residues. DNA of the CDR3: TGTGCCAGCAGTGCCGGGCCTAACTATGGCTACACCTTC. It yields the protein CASSAGPNYGYTF.

The chain joins TRBV4-1 to TRBJ2-3; 8 bases are a match to TRBD2. CDR1 and CDR2 (germline): MGHRA, YSYEKL. The CDR3 covers 16 residues. Trimming took 4 bases from V and 1 from J; bases not matched to a gene: 7. CDR3 sequence: CASSPRGAGGTDTQYF. Here the CDR3 DNA reads TGCGCCAGCAGCCCCCGGGGAGCGGGGGGCACAGATACGCAGTATTTT.

This chain connects TRBV27 to TRBJ1-6; 8 nucleotides align to TRBD1. V shed 6 bases, J shed 8 bases, and the junction held 3 bases outside the gene matches. Looked up from germline, CDR1 is MNHEY and CDR2 is SMNVEV (reference sequence). The CDR3 runs to 13 residues. The CDR3 protein is CASRDRVDSPLHF. The CDR3 nucleotides are TGTGCCAGCAGGGACAGGGTCGATTCACCCCTCCACTTT.

This chain links TRBV24-1 with TRBJ1-1; D gene uncertain. The CDR3 runs 13 residues. Germline CDR1 and CDR2: KGHDR and SFDVKD. V gave up 7 bases and J gave up 1 base, with 9 bases separating them. Written as DNA, the CDR3 is TGTGCCACCAGGCCCCCCGGGAACACTGAAGCTTTCTTT. It yields the protein CATRPPGNTEAFF.

About this clone: Other DNA sequences in the same sample also yield this CDR3. The rearrangement links TRBV18 to TRBJ1-3; D unresolved. This CDR3 comprises 13 residues. V dropped 3 bases and J dropped 4 bases, with 7 bases sitting between them. In germline, CDR1 is KGHSH, CDR2 LQKENI. The CDR3 DNA sequence: TGTGCCAGCTCACCTCCCCCGGGAAACACCATATATTTT. Encoded protein: CASSPPPGNTIYF.

The rearrangement joins TRBV28 to TRBJ1-1; D might be TRBD1 (5 bases). V lost 3 bases and J 4 bases, leaving 9 bases between the germline ends. CDR3 size: 13 residues. Germline CDR1 and CDR2: MDHEN and SYDVKM. The CDR3 region is CASSLLGGTEAFF. In nucleotides, the CDR3 is TGTGCCAGCAGTTTGTTGGGGGGCACTGAAGCTTTCTTT.

The chain couples TRBV18 to TRBJ2-1, with TRBD2 identical over 8 bases. Trimming removed 2 bases from V and 6 bases from J; junction bases left unmatched: 9. Germline values: CDR1 KGHSH, CDR2 LQKENI. There are 16 residues in the CDR3. As DNA, the CDR3 is TGTGCCAGCTCACCATTTGACGGGGGGGCCACCAATGAGCAGTTCTTC. Translated: CASSPFDGGATNEQFF.